A selection of T cell receptor beta chains follows, all from one sample in a study of cytomegalovirus exposure and HLA in healthy donors. Measured with immunoSEQ multiplex PCR; TCRdb has only the in-frame clones, and not every one. The profile shows about 160,000 clones, more than 60% of them singletons. Sequences were obtained from PBMCs. These receptor sequences come from a man in his forties in good health and CMV-seropositive. CDR3s include the opening cysteine and the closing phenylalanine or tryptophan. D genes are given only for firm matches. The size of a clone is reported for some rows only, either as once, few or many, or as a class for expanded clones.

.	TRBV27	.	TRBJ2-7	CASRGLLPPYEQYF	TGTGCCAGCAGGGGCCTCCTACCACCCTACGAGCAGTACTTC
.	TRBV10-3	.	TRBJ1-5	CAIGAGRRDNQPQHF	TGTGCCATCGGCGCCGGTAGACGGGATAATCAGCCCCAGCATTTT
.	TRBV6-1	.	TRBJ1-5	CASARGINQPQHF	TGTGCCAGCGCTAGGGGCATCAATCAGCCCCAGCATTTT
few	TRBV5-4	.	TRBJ2-1	CASSLGGYGSYNEQFF	TGTGCCAGCAGCTTGGGAGGGTACGGCTCCTACAATGAGCAGTTCTTC
.	TRBV2	.	TRBJ2-5	CASSPSGILGTQYF	TGTGCCAGCAGTCCATCAGGGATTCTCGGGACCCAGTACTTC
.	TRBV27	TRBD2	TRBJ2-6	CASSLRGEPGANGLTF	TGTGCCAGCAGTTTACGGGGGGAACCTGGGGCCAACGGCCTGACTTTC
.	TRBV7-2	.	TRBJ2-7	CASSLTGGPSYEQYF	TGTGCCAGCAGCTTAACTGGCGGCCCCTCCTACGAGCAGTACTTC
few	TRBV15	.	TRBJ2-7	CATLRGGRRAEQYF	TGTGCCACCCTCCGTGGAGGACGTCGTGCCGAGCAGTACTTC
.	TRBV11-2	.	TRBJ1-3	CASSLGAFASGNTIYF	TGTGCCAGCAGCTTAGGGGCCTTCGCCTCTGGAAACACCATATATTTT
.	TRBV18	TRBD2	TRBJ2-7	CASSPSGRDEQYF	TGTGCCAGCTCACCTAGCGGGAGGGACGAGCAGTACTTC
few	TRBV27	TRBD2	TRBJ2-2	CASSLLVAGGGELFF	TGTGCCAGCAGTTTACTGGTAGCGGGTGGCGGGGAGCTGTTTTTT
.	TRBV11-2	TRBD2	TRBJ2-7	CASTISAGGVYEQYF	TGTGCCAGCACCATATCAGCGGGAGGCGTTTACGAGCAGTACTTC
.	TRBV7-9	.	TRBJ1-2	CASSLGGYEGVNGYTF	TGTGCCAGCAGCTTAGGAGGTTACGAGGGAGTTAATGGCTACACCTTC
few	TRBV18	TRBD1	TRBJ1-3	CASSPPGQGGNTIYF	TGTGCCAGCTCACCGCCGGGACAGGGAGGAAACACCATATATTTT
.	TRBV27	TRBD2	TRBJ2-7	CASQRTSGPGEQYF	TGTGCCAGTCAACGAACTAGCGGTCCGGGCGAGCAGTACTTC
.	TRBV25-1	TRBD2	TRBJ2-1	CASSDRTSSNNEQFF	TGTGCCAGCAGTGACAGGACTAGCTCCAACAATGAGCAGTTCTTC
.	TRBV28	TRBD1	TRBJ1-5	CASSFQGVGNQPQHF	TGTGCCAGCAGTTTCCAGGGGGTAGGCAATCAGCCCCAGCATTTT
once	TRBV29-1	.	TRBJ1-4	CSVGGQANEKLFF	TGCAGCGTTGGGGGGCAGGCTAATGAAAAACTGTTTTTT
.	TRBV19	TRBD2	TRBJ2-7	CASRRTAELAGGYEQYF	TGTGCCAGTAGACGAACGGCAGAACTAGCGGGAGGCTACGAGCAGTACTTC
once	TRBV5-1	TRBD1	TRBJ2-1	CASRRDRGNEQFF	TGCGCCAGCAGGCGGGACAGGGGCAATGAGCAGTTCTTC
.	TRBV2	.	TRBJ1-2	CASARQFQYGYTF	TGTGCCAGCGCACGTCAGTTCCAGTATGGCTACACCTTC
.	TRBV28	TRBD2	TRBJ2-1	CASNASGRKRIEQFF	TGTGCCAGCAACGCTAGCGGGAGGAAAAGGATTGAGCAGTTCTTC
.	TRBV28	.	TRBJ1-3	CASWDISLGTGNTIYF	TGTGCCAGCTGGGACATCTCCCTAGGGACTGGAAACACCATATATTTT
.	TRBV23-1	TRBD1	TRBJ2-2	CASSHRQGGNTGELFF	TGCGCCAGCAGTCATCGACAGGGCGGAAACACCGGGGAGCTGTTTTTT
.	TRBV25-1	.	TRBJ2-1	CASAQVHYNEQFF	TGTGCCAGCGCACAGGTCCACTACAATGAGCAGTTCTTC
.	TRBV7-2	.	TRBJ1-1	CAISTGSADTEAFF	TGTGCCATCTCAACGGGGAGCGCGGACACTGAAGCTTTCTTT
once	TRBV9	TRBD2	TRBJ2-5	CASSVGTSGSGETQYF	TGTGCCAGCAGCGTTGGGACTAGCGGGAGTGGGGAGACCCAGTACTTC
.	TRBV6-5	.	TRBJ2-3	CASSYYSSTDTQYF	TGTGCCAGCAGTTATTACAGTAGCACAGATACGCAGTATTTT
.	TRBV18	.	TRBJ2-5	CASSPAGETQYF	TGTGCCAGCTCACCGGCGGGGGAGACCCAGTACTTC
.	TRBV4-1	TRBD1	TRBJ1-1	CASSQGTTGGTEAFF	TGCGCCAGCAGCCAAGGAACGACAGGGGGCACTGAAGCTTTCTTT
once	TRBV11-2	TRBD1	TRBJ2-7	CASSHGQGYEQYF	TGTGCCAGCAGCCACGGACAGGGATACGAGCAGTACTTC
.	TRBV20-1	.	TRBJ2-1	CSAHSPGMAFF	TGCAGTGCCCACTCCCCGGGAATGGCGTTCTTC